Below, 13 T cell receptor beta chains from the same sample are listed, as sequenced in a study of T cell responses to AZD1222 COVID-19 vaccine. The repertoire was sequenced with immunoSEQ multiplex PCR; TCRdb's copy has only in-frame clones and lacks some. The data hold tens of thousands of clones, with about 88% observed a single time. The sequenced sample was peripheral blood, obtained on day 0 of AZD1222 vaccination. The origin of the receptors is an adult in good health.

The chain employs TRBV28 and TRBJ1-5; 7 bases are a match to TRBD1. The V gene's germline CDR1 is MDHEN and CDR2 SYDVKM. CDR3 size: 12 residues. V dropped 8 bases and J dropped 7; count of bases not matched to a gene: 5. CDR3 sequence reads: CASRTGPQPQHF. CDR3 in DNA: TGTGCCAGCCGGACAGGTCCGCAGCCCCAGCATTTT.

The V and J genes are TRBV7-9 and TRBJ2-1; unclear D gene. There are 12 residues in the CDR3. Trimming pared 5 bases from V and 9 bases from J, leaving 11 bases between. The germline V gene has CDR1 SEHNR and CDR2 FQNEAQ (reference sequence). CDR3 nucleotide sequence: TGTGCCAGCAGCCCTAGTACGCTTGAGCAGTTCTTC. This sequence encodes CASSPSTLEQFF.

The chain recombines TRBV19 with TRBJ1-3; perhaps TRBD1 as D (5 bases). The germline V and J ends were trimmed by 2 bases and 2 bases, with 13 bases remaining between them. Germline V gene lookup returns CDR1 LNHDA and CDR2 SQIVND (reference sequence). The CDR3 loop spans 16 amino acids. CDR3 in DNA: TGTGCCAGTAGTATAAACCACCAGGGAGCTGGAAACACCATATATTTT. Amino acid sequence: CASSINHQGAGNTIYF.

DNA of the CDR3: TGTGCCAGCAGCCGGACAGGGTTTATGGATAATTCACCCCTCCACTTT. It translates to CASSRTGFMDNSPLHF. The chain links TRBV7-6 to TRBJ1-6; 8 bases map to TRBD1. Germline values: CDR1 SGHVS, CDR2 FNYEAQ. V dropped 5 bases and J dropped 5; count of bases not matched to a gene: 8. The CDR3 contains 16 residues.

V usage is TRBV4-1 and J usage is TRBJ1-2, with unresolved D. This CDR3 is 12 amino acids long. The germline CDR1 and CDR2 sequences are MGHRA and YSYEKL. V gave up 1 base and J gave up 4 bases, with 4 bases separating them. The CDR3 region has the DNA TGCGCCAGCAGCCAAGGACTCTATGGCTACACCTTC. It translates to CASSQGLYGYTF.

This sequence joins TRBV28 and TRBJ2-1; 10 bases map to TRBD2. This CDR3 region has 15 residues. The V segment lost 6 bases and the J segment 5 bases; nucleotides outside the gene matches: 7. Germline V gene sequence: CDR1 MDHEN, CDR2 SYDVKM. The chain's CDR3 is CASRSRLAGDNEQFF. The CDR3 DNA reads TGTGCCAGCAGGAGTCGACTAGCGGGCGACAATGAGCAGTTCTTC.

The count of this clone is one. The gene calls are TRBV5-6 and TRBJ2-4; weak D call: TRBD2 (6 bases). This CDR3 has 13 amino acids. V gave up 7 bases and J gave up 5 bases, with 13 bases separating them. Germline CDR1 SGHDT, CDR2 YYEEEE. In nucleotides, the CDR3 is TGTGCCAGCGGGCTAGCGCCCCAAAACATTCAGTACTTC. Its protein is CASGLAPQNIQYF.

The rearrangement joins TRBV10-2 to TRBJ2-3; TRBD2 agrees at 7 bases. This CDR3 spans 16 amino acids. J lost 5 bases, V lost 4 bases, and 12 bases had no gene match. The V gene's germline CDR1 is WSHSY and CDR2 SAAADI. CDR3 residues: CASSVPERGGEDTQYF. As DNA, the CDR3 is TGCGCCAGCAGTGTACCAGAGCGGGGAGGGGAAGATACGCAGTATTTT.

This chain links TRBV2 with TRBJ2-5, with 7 bases identical to TRBD1. Trimming cost V 9 bases and J 7 bases; bases outside gene matches: 11. CDR3 length: 13 amino acids. The germline CDR1 and CDR2 sequences are SNHLY and FYNNEI. CDR3 protein: CASVTGEWGTQYF. The CDR3 nucleotides are TGTGCCAGTGTAACAGGGGAATGGGGGACCCAGTACTTC.

DNA for the CDR3: TGTGCCAGCAGTGAACACCCGGGACAGGGGAACTACGAGCAGTACGTC. It is translated as CASSEHPGQGNYEQYV. V usage is TRBV6-1 and J usage is TRBJ2-7, with 10 positions matching TRBD1. This CDR3 has 16 amino acids. The V gene end was trimmed by 2 bases and the J gene end by 3 bases; junction bases not matched to a gene: 7. Germline CDR1 is MNHNS and CDR2 is SASEGT.

CDR3 in DNA: TGTGCCAGTAGTAAACGGACTAGCGGGGAGGGCACAGATACGCAGTATTTT. It translates to CASSKRTSGEGTDTQYF. This chain joins TRBV19 and TRBJ2-3; TRBD2 agrees at 12 bases. Trimming removed 4 bases from V and 1 base from J; junction bases left unmatched: 6. Germline loops: CDR1 LNHDA, CDR2 SQIVND (reference sequence). The CDR3 sequence is 17 residues long.

The chain uses TRBV19 and TRBJ1-4, with D perhaps matching TRBD1 (5 bases). Germline CDR1 LNHDA, CDR2 SQIVND (reference sequence). V lost 7 bases and J lost 5, with 20 bases in between. CDR3 size: 16 residues. Here the CDR3 reads CASTGPFGGSNEKLFF. CDR3 sequence (DNA): TGTGCCAGTACCGGGCCCTTTGGGGGTTCAAATGAAAAACTGTTTTTT.

This chain links TRBV5-4 with TRBJ2-1, with TRBD2 as a possible D gene (5 bases). Germline CDR1 reads SGHNT; CDR2 reads YYREEE (reference sequence). The CDR3 covers 16 residues. Trimming left V 4 bases short and J 5 bases short, with 19 bases between. The CDR3 nucleotides are TGTGCCAGCAGCGATCGTGAGAGGGCCGGGGACAATGAGCAGTTCTTC. Amino acid sequence: CASSDRERAGDNEQFF.